Listed below are T cell receptor beta chains from one sample, sequenced in a study of T-cell memory formation after mild COVID-19. TCRdb processed the 5' RACE reads anew with MiXCR; each CDR3 protein has one entry. The repertoire holds about 320,000 distinct CDR3 sequences, about 13% seen once, with over 20% in the top ten. Sequencing was carried out using PBMCs or a T cell subset sorted from them (not recorded which). The source is a man aged 18 to 35 who had mild COVID-19 (a few samples of this study predate the infection). Cell type and time point are not known. Each CDR3 is given with its conserved first and last residue. The D gene is left open where the match is weak. Some rows have no size entry. The others give once, few or many, or a class for an expanded clone.

v_gene: TRBV7-8
d_gene: -
j_gene: TRBJ1-4
abundance: few
CDR3aa: CASSPGGVDEKLFF
CDR3nt: TGTGCCAGCAGCCCGGGGGGCGTTGATGAAAAACTGTTTTTT

v_gene: TRBV5-6
d_gene: TRBD1
j_gene: TRBJ1-1
abundance: many
CDR3aa: CASSTTGSNTEAFF
CDR3nt: TGTGCCAGCAGCACGACAGGGTCGAACACTGAAGCTTTCTTT

v_gene: TRBV7-2
d_gene: -
j_gene: TRBJ1-6
abundance: few
CDR3aa: CASSLLFTNSPLHF
CDR3nt: TGTGCCAGCAGCTTACTCTTCACTAATTCACCCCTCCACTTT

v_gene: TRBV9
d_gene: TRBD2
j_gene: TRBJ2-5
abundance: many
CDR3aa: CASSVGTSDKETQYF
CDR3nt: TGTGCCAGCAGCGTAGGGACTAGCGATAAAGAGACCCAGTACTTC

v_gene: TRBV12-3/TRBV12-4
d_gene: TRBD2
j_gene: TRBJ2-3
abundance: few
CDR3aa: CASRTGTSGSDTQYF
CDR3nt: TGTGCCAGCAGAACCGGGACTAGCGGTTCAGATACGCAGTATTTT

v_gene: TRBV12-3/TRBV12-4
d_gene: TRBD1
j_gene: TRBJ2-2
abundance: -
CDR3aa: CASSLRYIGTGGTGELFF
CDR3nt: TGTGCCAGCAGTTTACGCTATATCGGGACAGGAGGGACCGGGGAGCTGTTTTTT

v_gene: TRBV2
d_gene: -
j_gene: TRBJ2-1
abundance: once
CDR3aa: CASSFDRTPYNEQFF
CDR3nt: TGTGCCAGCAGTTTCGACAGGACCCCTTACAATGAGCAGTTCTTC

v_gene: TRBV5-5
d_gene: TRBD1
j_gene: TRBJ1-2
abundance: -
CDR3aa: CASSSEGAANYGYTF
CDR3nt: TGTGCCAGCAGCTCGGAGGGGGCAGCTAACTATGGCTACACCTTC

v_gene: TRBV5-1
d_gene: TRBD2
j_gene: TRBJ2-7
abundance: few
CDR3aa: CASSPSGEPYEQYF
CDR3nt: TGCGCCAGCAGCCCAAGCGGGGAACCCTACGAGCAGTACTTC

v_gene: TRBV30
d_gene: -
j_gene: TRBJ1-1
abundance: few
CDR3aa: CAWGETQEAFF
CDR3nt: TGTGCCTGGGGGGAAACGCAGGAAGCTTTCTTT

v_gene: TRBV4-2
d_gene: TRBD1
j_gene: TRBJ2-2
abundance: -
CDR3aa: CASNHGFRQGSTGELIF
CDR3nt: TGTGCCAGCAACCACGGGTTCCGACAGGGGAGCACCGGGGAGCTGATTTTT

v_gene: TRBV7-6
d_gene: TRBD1
j_gene: TRBJ2-5
abundance: few
CDR3aa: CASSLPTGGAETQYF
CDR3nt: TGTGCCAGCAGCCTCCCGACAGGGGGCGCGGAGACCCAGTACTTC

v_gene: TRBV10-3
d_gene: TRBD1
j_gene: TRBJ2-3
abundance: few
CDR3aa: CAISERDRGPDTQYF
CDR3nt: TGTGCCATCAGTGAGCGGGACAGGGGGCCAGATACGCAGTATTTT

v_gene: TRBV12-3/TRBV12-4
d_gene: TRBD1
j_gene: TRBJ2-1
abundance: few
CDR3aa: CASIPSGRGYFNEQFF
CDR3nt: TGTGCCAGCATTCCCTCTGGCAGGGGGTATTTCAATGAGCAGTTCTTC

v_gene: TRBV12-3/TRBV12-4
d_gene: TRBD2
j_gene: TRBJ2-1
abundance: -
CDR3aa: CASSSLAGGPIGTEQFF
CDR3nt: TGTGCCAGCAGTTCCTTAGCGGGGGGGCCCATAGGGACTGAGCAGTTCTTC

v_gene: TRBV14
d_gene: -
j_gene: TRBJ2-5
abundance: few
CDR3aa: CASSQDLWFQETQYF
CDR3nt: TGTGCCAGCAGCCAAGATCTATGGTTTCAAGAGACCCAGTACTTC

v_gene: TRBV6-5
d_gene: -
j_gene: TRBJ1-1
abundance: few
CDR3aa: CASSYEGGLNTEAFF
CDR3nt: TGTGCCAGCAGTTATGAGGGCGGTTTGAACACTGAAGCTTTCTTT

v_gene: TRBV5-1
d_gene: -
j_gene: TRBJ2-5
abundance: -
CDR3aa: CASVGLKTQYF
CDR3nt: TGCGCCAGCGTCGGGTTAAAGACCCAGTACTTC

v_gene: TRBV6-5
d_gene: -
j_gene: TRBJ1-2
abundance: -
CDR3aa: CASSYSQGWANYGYTF
CDR3nt: TGTGCCAGCAGTTACTCGCAGGGATGGGCTAACTATGGCTACACCTTC

v_gene: TRBV29-1
d_gene: TRBD2
j_gene: TRBJ2-1
abundance: -
CDR3aa: CSVALRTSGAGWEQFF
CDR3nt: TGCAGCGTCGCATTAAGAACTAGCGGGGCCGGCTGGGAGCAGTTCTTC